This TCR beta chain was retrieved from a study of human T cells and chemical hapten exposure. The wider study: Researchers reported sensitizing a 2 cm by 2 cm upper inner arm skin site with 2% DPC.

TCRdb reanalysed the RACE reads using MiXCR and keeps one entry per CDR3 protein. The sample lists about 82,000 distinct CDR3 sequences; about 10% were seen once. Noted time point: patch test 3, about 24 weeks after DPC sensitization. Regarding treatment: therapeutic diphenylcyclopropenone sensitization with weekly scalp DPC. Ahead of applying each patch test, blood was sampled. Unfractionated whole blood yielded the extracted total RNA. This CDR3 region has 14 residues. The V end was cut by 4 bases, the J end by 2 bases, with 9 bases between. This clonotype was found a few times. This TCR came from a woman aged 50 to 65 with alopecia areata. Some clones in this sample may be carry-over from other donors' samples. Sequences were derived from whole blood, sampled in connection with sensitization to the hapten diphenylcyclopropenone (DPC). V usage is TRBV12-3 or TRBV12-4 and J usage is TRBJ1-3, with D unresolved. CDR3: CASSSHDPGNTIYF. The CDR3, as DNA: TGTGCCAGCAGTTCCCACGATCCTGGAAACACCATATATTTT.